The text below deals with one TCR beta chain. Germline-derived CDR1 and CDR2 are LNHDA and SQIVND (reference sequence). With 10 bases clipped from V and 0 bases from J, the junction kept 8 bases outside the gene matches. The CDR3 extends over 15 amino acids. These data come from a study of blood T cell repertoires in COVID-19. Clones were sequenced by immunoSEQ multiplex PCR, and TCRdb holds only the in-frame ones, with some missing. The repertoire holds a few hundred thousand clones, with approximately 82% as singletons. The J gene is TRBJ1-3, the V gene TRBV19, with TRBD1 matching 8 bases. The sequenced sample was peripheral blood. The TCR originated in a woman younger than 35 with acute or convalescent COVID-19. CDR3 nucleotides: TGTGCCACCTTGGACAGGGCAGGCTCTGGAAACACCATATATTTT. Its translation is CATLDRAGSGNTIYF.